This T cell receptor (beta chain) was sequenced for a study of CD8 T cells in ankylosing spondylitis. Overall study results and limits: Disease-linked clones were reportedly significantly enriched in matched ankylosing spondylitis synovial fluid. As for the disease-linked clones, they showed a CD8+ phenotype and occurred at relatively low frequencies in peripheral blood.

In its sample, this clonotype was seen many times. Its antigen is unknown. The CDR3 runs 13 residues. Germline lookup yields CDR1 DFQATT and CDR2 SNEGSKA (reference sequence). Trimming removed 1 base from V and 4 bases from J, with 10 bases in between. TCRdb re-called the 5' RACE reads through MiXCR, storing one row per CDR3 protein. The sample contains 310,000 or so distinct CDR3 sequences, 20% of which appear only once. Sequencing was carried out using blood, either unsorted or a sorted T cell fraction (not recorded which). The chain carries TRBV20-1 and TRBJ1-2; no definite D call. The sequence was collected from a male donor with ankylosing spondylitis or in good health (not recorded which). CDR3 residues: CSARAGPVYGYTF. CDR3 DNA: TGCAGTGCTAGAGCCGGCCCTGTCTATGGCTACACCTTC.